This is a list of T cell receptor beta chains from one sample in a study of beta chain features in type 1 diabetes. Measured with immunoSEQ multiplex PCR; TCRdb has only the in-frame clones, and not every one. The sample has hundreds of thousands of clones; 10% to 15% are singletons. The sample comprised naive CD4+ T cells from blood. These receptor sequences come from a woman between 18 and 29 years old with type 1 diabetes. Each CDR3 is given with its conserved first and last residue. Expanded clones get a size class; other rows say once, few or many, or leave the size out.

v_call: TRBV19
clone_size: few
cdr3_aa: CASSIATGESYGYTF

v_call: TRBV20-1
clone_size: few
cdr3_aa: CSAAGTEAFF

v_call: TRBV28
clone_size: few
cdr3_aa: CASSWTEGGYTF

v_call: TRBV7-9
clone_size: few
cdr3_aa: CASSLGSEGARGTEAFF

v_call: TRBV19
clone_size: few
cdr3_aa: CASSIAGTDSPLHF

v_call: TRBV9
clone_size: NA
cdr3_aa: CASSVGEAGERNEQFF

v_call: TRBV19
clone_size: NA
cdr3_aa: CASSMRRLEFEAFF

v_call: TRBV5-4
clone_size: NA
cdr3_aa: CASSLDSSSYNEQFF

v_call: TRBV7-2
clone_size: NA
cdr3_aa: CASSPAGTGGRGYTF

v_call: TRBV9
clone_size: NA
cdr3_aa: CASSVVGDADTQYF

v_call: TRBV29-1
clone_size: few
cdr3_aa: CSVVGLRGLNEQFF

v_call: TRBV7-9
clone_size: NA
cdr3_aa: CASSSRTGLGSTPHEQYF

v_call: TRBV29-1
clone_size: few
cdr3_aa: CSVVGPRDRAYGYTF

v_call: TRBV5-4
clone_size: NA
cdr3_aa: CASSSGGNSKWQYF

v_call: TRBV30
clone_size: few
cdr3_aa: CASGRERGLYF

v_call: TRBV19
clone_size: few
cdr3_aa: CASSRDRQETQYF

v_call: TRBV28
clone_size: few
cdr3_aa: CASSLYIVGYTF

v_call: TRBV25-1
clone_size: few
cdr3_aa: CASRGQGEEKLFF

v_call: TRBV11-2
clone_size: few
cdr3_aa: CASSFEVRGTRDIQYF

v_call: TRBV29-1
clone_size: NA
cdr3_aa: CSVGQGSGNQPQHF

v_call: TRBV30
clone_size: few
cdr3_aa: CAWSVRGNQPQHF

v_call: TRBV20-1
clone_size: NA
cdr3_aa: CSASRGQGYTF

v_call: TRBV9
clone_size: NA
cdr3_aa: CASSVEGGEPTDTQYF

v_call: TRBV7-9
clone_size: NA
cdr3_aa: CASSLVHSGADGYTF

v_call: TRBV4-3
clone_size: few
cdr3_aa: CASSQDLSELAGGNEQFF

v_call: TRBV15
clone_size: NA
cdr3_aa: CATSREDRTEAFF

v_call: TRBV11-2
clone_size: NA
cdr3_aa: CVVSGGETDTQYF

v_call: TRBV9
clone_size: NA
cdr3_aa: CASSVERLDQSSYNEQFF

v_call: TRBV9
clone_size: NA
cdr3_aa: CASSVEQGWNNEQFF

v_call: TRBV4-1
clone_size: NA
cdr3_aa: CASSQGRRYNEQFF

v_call: TRBV7-2
clone_size: NA
cdr3_aa: CASSLAQQGSNQPQHF

v_call: TRBV9
clone_size: NA
cdr3_aa: CASTLGGLAGFQETQYF

v_call: TRBV5-1
clone_size: NA
cdr3_aa: CASSFAPAETQYF

v_call: TRBV5-1
clone_size: NA
cdr3_aa: CASSPTRAGELFF

v_call: TRBV7-3
clone_size: NA
cdr3_aa: CASSLSGGNTGELFF

v_call: TRBV4-3
clone_size: few
cdr3_aa: CASSQLEGGTDTQYF

v_call: TRBV4-3
clone_size: few
cdr3_aa: CASSQTHREGEKLFF

v_call: TRBV27
clone_size: few
cdr3_aa: CASSPFKWGEKETQYF

v_call: TRBV18
clone_size: NA
cdr3_aa: CASETGVGETQYF

v_call: TRBV6-5
clone_size: NA
cdr3_aa: CASSYGGKGEQFF

v_call: TRBV7-2
clone_size: NA
cdr3_aa: CASSLREAVTEAFF

v_call: TRBV28
clone_size: NA
cdr3_aa: CASLYLGGEQFF

v_call: TRBV18
clone_size: NA
cdr3_aa: CASSPRQGLEYGYTF

v_call: TRBV1
clone_size: few
cdr3_aa: CSRDRDRTEAFF

v_call: TRBV19
clone_size: few
cdr3_aa: CASSRDRYYEQYF

v_call: TRBV6-6
clone_size: few
cdr3_aa: CAGGRFQDTQYF